This record covers a single TCR beta chain. The CDR3 extends over 14 amino acids. With 1 base removed from V and 2 bases from J, the gap between germline ends came to 7 bases. The V gene's germline CDR1 is SGHAT and CDR2 FQNNGV. Amplified regions were TCR beta CDR3 sequences from RNA transcripts. A first-round RT-PCR of the TCR CDR3 used the HTBI primer set. TCRdb reprocessed the multiplex PCR reads with MiXCR, giving one entry per CDR3 protein. The table records about 480,000 distinct CDR3 sequences, approximately 25% of them present only once. The sample originates from a study of T cells in Graves' hyperthyroidism and ophthalmopathy.

Input material: blood. This TCR was recovered from a woman in her thirties with Graves' ophthalmopathy. The chain recombines TRBV11-2 with TRBJ2-3; no firm D call. The DNA for the CDR3 is TGTGCCAGCAGCTTAGTTGGGTCCACAGATACGCAGTATTTT. Its translation: CASSLVGSTDTQYF.